This T cell receptor (beta chain) was recorded in a study of tumor-infiltrating lymphocytes in primary liver carcinoma. General study points: Lesser overlap characterized tumor-adjacent and tumor-blood pairs relative to tumor region pairs.

Trimming left V 6 bases short and J 9 bases short, with 19 bases between. Germline V lookup: CDR1 MDHEN, CDR2 SYDVKM. The CDR3 has 14 residues. Starting material for RNA and DNA co-extraction consisted of roughly 17-31 mg of unsorted bulk tissue. Patients diagnosed with primary liver carcinoma received treatment through surgical resection. Patients showed chronic HBV infection and an absence of prior treatment. Samples came from superior, inferior, lateral poles and tumor centre. Points on this clonotype: The antigen remains undetermined.

A primer in the constant region served to generate TCR beta cDNA from roughly 520 ng of total RNA. Slightly modified ARM-PCR served as the procedure for the TCR beta libraries. These libraries came from three rounds of nested multiplex PCR. Rounds one and two of PCR, each of 10 cycles, were primed with TRBV1-TRBV30 forward primers and a C-beta reverse primer. TCRdb reprocessed the multiplex PCR reads via MiXCR and lists one record per CDR3 protein. The sample contains approximately 79,000 distinct CDR3 sequences, approximately 74% of which appear only once. Sequencing input: liver tumor tissue from sampling region 4. As to subset: tumor region T4, right-lateral pole. The source is a man between 40 and 49 years old with primary liver carcinoma and hepatitis B virus infection. The chain employs TRBV28 and TRBJ2-3, with D perhaps TRBD2 (6 bases). The CDR3 sequence: CASRGLGIMETQYF. The CDR3 DNA sequence: TGTGCCAGCAGGGGACTGGGGATAATGGAAACGCAGTATTTT.